This T cell receptor (beta chain) was retrieved from a study of T cell repertoires in cytomegalovirus infection. Study in general: An indication of both CMV infection and matching HLA type came from public TCR beta signatures.

Overall study findings and caveats: Clonotypes of TCR beta that were HLA-C-restricted and CMV-specific dominated the ex vivo response. Cumulative frequency (of public TCR beta family members) identified carriers of CMV plus the relevant HLA.

MiXCR, run by TCRdb on the reads, gives a single entry per CDR3 protein. The sample lists hundreds of thousands of distinct CDR3 sequences; approximately 42% were seen once. The CDR3 contains 14 residues. The ends were cut back, 2 bases at V and 4 bases at J, with 10 bases in the middle. Germline loops: CDR1 SGHDT, CDR2 YYEEEE. Comments on this clonotype: Antigen unknown.

The chain has TRBV5-6 and TRBJ2-1; D is possibly TRBD1 (6 bases). The source material was cultured PBMCs, sampled from culture after CMV antigen stimulation. This TCR came from a human donor in good health (CMV status not recorded). Some clones in this sample may be carry-over from other donors' samples. CDR3 sequence reads: CASSFPGEYNEQFF. CDR3 DNA: TGTGCCAGCAGCTTCCCAGGGGAATACAATGAGCAGTTCTTC.